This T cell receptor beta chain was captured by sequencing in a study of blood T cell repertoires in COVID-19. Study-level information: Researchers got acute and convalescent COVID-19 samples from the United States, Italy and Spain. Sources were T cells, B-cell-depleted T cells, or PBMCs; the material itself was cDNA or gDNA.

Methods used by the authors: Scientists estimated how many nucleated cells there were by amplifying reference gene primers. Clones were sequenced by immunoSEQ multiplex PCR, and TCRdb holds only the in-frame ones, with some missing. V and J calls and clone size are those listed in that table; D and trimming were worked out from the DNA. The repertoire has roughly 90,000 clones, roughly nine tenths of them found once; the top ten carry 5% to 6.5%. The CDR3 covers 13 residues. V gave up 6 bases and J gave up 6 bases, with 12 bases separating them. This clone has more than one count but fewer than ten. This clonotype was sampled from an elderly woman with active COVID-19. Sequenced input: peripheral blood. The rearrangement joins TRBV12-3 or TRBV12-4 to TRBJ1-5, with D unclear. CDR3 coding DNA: TGTGCCAGCAGCCCTGGAGCGCGTCAGCCCCAGCATTTT. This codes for CASSPGARQPQHF.